These 10 T cell receptor beta chains originate from one sample sequenced in a study of neurological immune-mediated disorders. MiXCR, applied by TCRdb to the 5' RACE reads, yields one record per CDR3 protein. The sample consists of 55,000 to 65,000 distinct CDR3 sequences, about 3.5% of them appearing once. Material for sequencing was PBMCs. The receptors here all came from a woman between 50 and 59 years old with multiple sclerosis.

In its sample, this clonotype was seen many times. The J gene is TRBJ2-7, the V gene TRBV6-2 or TRBV6-3; D is perhaps TRBD1 or TRBD2 (6 bases each). V was cut by 8 bases and J by 0 bases, with 11 bases left in between. This CDR3 comprises 13 residues. Germline-derived CDR1 and CDR2 are MNHEY and SVGEGT. CDR3 sequence reads: CASGGTPSYEQYF. The DNA for the CDR3 is TGTGCCAGCGGGGGGACACCCTCCTACGAGCAGTACTTC.

The rearrangement joins TRBV3-1 to TRBJ2-3; weak D call: TRBD1 (5 bases). This CDR3 is built from 15 residues. Germline V gives CDR1 LGHDT, CDR2 YNNKEL (reference sequence). V lost 0 bases and J 4 bases, leaving 11 bases between the germline ends. This CDR3 is CASSQDRGAADTQYF. CDR3 nucleotides: TGTGCCAGCAGCCAAGATCGTGGGGCAGCAGATACGCAGTATTTT.

This clonotype was detected many times. The chain has TRBV5-6 and TRBJ2-1; the match to TRBD1 covers 7 bases. CDR3 length: 14 residues. V gave up 5 bases and J gave up 9 bases; unmatched junction bases: 11. Germline assignment: CDR1 SGHDT and CDR2 YYEEEE. CDR3 protein: CASSLTANRGEQFF. The DNA for the CDR3 is TGTGCCAGCAGTCTGACTGCTAACAGGGGTGAGCAGTTCTTC.

As to this clonotype: A clone one base away is much larger, so this may be a read error. For the CDR3, the DNA is TGTGCCAGCTCACCGGCGGTTAGCACAGATACGCGGTATTTT. Translated, it gives CASSPAVSTDTRYF. V and J are TRBV18 and TRBJ2-3, with D uncertain. CDR1 KGHSH and CDR2 LQKENI come from the germline V gene. The CDR3 contains 14 residues.

The CDR3 spells CASSLEGGFNEQYF. CDR3 bases: TGTGCCAGCAGCTTAGAGGGGGGATTCAACGAGCAGTACTTC. V is TRBV7-2 and J is TRBJ2-7; D is possibly TRBD1 or TRBD2 (6 bases each). CDR1 and CDR2 (germline): SGHTA, FQGNSA. V was cut by 1 base and J by 5 bases, with 12 bases left in between. The length of the CDR3 is 14 residues.

This clonotype was seen at least ten times. This rearrangement joins TRBV7-9 to TRBJ2-3; 9 positions agree with TRBD2. Per germline, CDR1 SEHNR and CDR2 FQNEAQ (reference sequence). The V and J ends lost 8 bases and 0 bases, in that order; junction bases with no gene match: 9. This CDR3 spans 16 amino acids. The DNA for the CDR3 is TGTGCCAGCCCCTCTAGCGGGGAACCTAGCACAGATACGCAGTATTTT. This translates into CASPSSGEPSTDTQYF. Combining the CDR3 with reference TRBV7-9 and TRBJ2-3 gives the whole variable domain DTGVSQNPRHKITKRGQNVTFRCDPISEHNRLYWYRQTLGQGPEFLTYFQNEAQLEKSRLLSDRFSAERPKGSFSTLEIQRTEQGDSAMYLCASPSSGEPSTDTQYFGPGTRLTVL.

At least ten counts were recorded for this clonotype. The chain carries TRBV5-1 and TRBJ2-2; no clear D gene. This CDR3 contains 15 residues. Germline V lookup: CDR1 SGHRS, CDR2 YFSETQ. The V end lost 0 bases, the J end lost 1 base, and 7 bases lay between the germline ends. The CDR3 region is CASSLGAGNTGELFF. The CDR3 bases are TGCGCCAGCAGCTTGGGGGCAGGGAACACCGGGGAGCTGTTTTTT.

This sequence joins TRBV7-9 and TRBJ2-3; 15 nucleotides line up with TRBD2. CDR1 is SEHNR, CDR2 FQNEAQ, per germline (reference sequence). V was pared by 4 bases and J by 6 bases, with 8 bases of the junction left unmatched. The CDR3 covers 17 residues. Here the CDR3 reads CASSSWTSGREGDTQYF. The CDR3 nucleotides are TGTGCCAGCAGCTCCTGGACTAGCGGGAGGGAAGGGGATACGCAGTATTTT. Full variable domain (rest looked up from reference TRBV7-9 and TRBJ2-3): DTGVSQNPRHKITKRGQNVTFRCDPISEHNRLYWYRQTLGQGPEFLTYFQNEAQLEKSRLLSDRFSAERPKGSFSTLEIQRTEQGDSAMYLCASSSWTSGREGDTQYFGPGTRLTVL.

This clonotype was counted ten times or more. This CDR3 reads CSAKGQTYGYTF. The CDR3 region has the DNA TGCAGTGCTAAAGGACAGACCTATGGCTACACCTTC. The V and J genes are TRBV20-1 and TRBJ1-2; perhaps TRBD1 as D (6 bases). V gave up 4 bases and J gave up 4 bases, with 10 bases separating them. The CDR3 is 12 amino acids. Germline V gives CDR1 DFQATT, CDR2 SNEGSKA (reference sequence).

At least ten counts were recorded for this clonotype. The V call is TRBV20-1, the J call TRBJ2-7; 8 bases are shared with TRBD2. V shed 6 bases and J 6 bases; nucleotides not matched to a gene: 13. CDR3 length: 14 residues. Germline values: CDR1 DFQATT, CDR2 SNEGSKA (reference sequence). Here the CDR3 reads CSAATSGRRGEQYF. The CDR3 nucleotides read TGCAGTGCAGCGACAAGCGGGAGAAGAGGCGAGCAGTACTTC.